Below, one T cell receptor beta chain is given with its context. Its antigen is still unknown. Researchers ran the PCR with 60 Vbeta and 13 Jbeta primers. In the authors' workflow: Among the unique TCR beta chains that a later analysis counted, roughly 80 million in all, about 12 million were shared. Sequenced by immunoSEQ multiplex PCR; TCRdb stores in-frame clones only, minus some. V, J and clone size are those of that table, while D and trimming were read from the DNA. The data hold 150,000 to 200,000 clones, with 82% observed a single time. The source of the sample is a study of cytomegalovirus exposure and HLA in healthy donors. General study findings and limits: An analysis that came later showed most CMV-associated TCR beta chains appearing HLA-restricted. The likely origin of a cluster of highly shared sequence variants was a sequencing artifact. Associated with HLA alleles at 0.05 false discovery rate in a later analysis were 16,951 TCR beta sequences.

The CDR3 length is 14 residues. Per germline, CDR1 SQVTM and CDR2 ANQGSEA. V lost 0 bases to trimming and J lost 4 bases, with 7 bases between them. The source is a middle-aged man in good health and CMV-seronegative. Material: PBMCs. V is TRBV29-1 and J is TRBJ2-6, with D hard to call. CDR3 bases: TGCAGCGTTGAAGATTCGCGGGGGGCCAACGTCCTGACTTTC. Amino acids: CSVEDSRGANVLTF. Filled out from reference TRBV29-1 and TRBJ2-6, the complete variable domain reads SAVISQKPSRDICQRGTSLTIQCQVDSQVTMMFWYRQQPGQSLTLIATANQGSEATYESGFVIDKFPISRPNLTFSTLTVSNMSPEDSSIYLCSVEDSRGANVLTFGAGSRLTVL.